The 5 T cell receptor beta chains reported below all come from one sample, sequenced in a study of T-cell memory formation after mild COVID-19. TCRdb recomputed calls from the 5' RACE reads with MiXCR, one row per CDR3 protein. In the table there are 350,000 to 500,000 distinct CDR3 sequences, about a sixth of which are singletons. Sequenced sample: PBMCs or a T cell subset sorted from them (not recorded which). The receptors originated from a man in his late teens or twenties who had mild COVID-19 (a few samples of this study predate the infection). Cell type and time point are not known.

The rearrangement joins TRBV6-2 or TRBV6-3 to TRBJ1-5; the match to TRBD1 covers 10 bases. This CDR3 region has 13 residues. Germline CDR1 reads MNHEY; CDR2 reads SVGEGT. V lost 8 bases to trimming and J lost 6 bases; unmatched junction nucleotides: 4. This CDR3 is CASLRDRGQPQHF. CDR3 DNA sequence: TGTGCCAGCCTTAGGGACAGGGGTCAGCCCCAGCATTTT.

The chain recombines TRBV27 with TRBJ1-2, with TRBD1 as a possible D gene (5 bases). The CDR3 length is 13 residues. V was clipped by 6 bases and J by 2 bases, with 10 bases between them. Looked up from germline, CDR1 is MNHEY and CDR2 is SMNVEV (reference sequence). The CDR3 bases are TGTGCCAGCAGGGAGGGGCCCAACTATGGCTACACCTTC. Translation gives CASREGPNYGYTF.

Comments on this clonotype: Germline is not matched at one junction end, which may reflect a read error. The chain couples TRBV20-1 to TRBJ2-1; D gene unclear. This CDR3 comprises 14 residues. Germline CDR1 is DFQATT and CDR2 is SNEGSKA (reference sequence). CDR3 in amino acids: CSARSPFLGDEQFF. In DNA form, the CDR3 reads TGCAGTGCTAGATCCCCATTCCTGGGCGATGAACAGTTCTTC.

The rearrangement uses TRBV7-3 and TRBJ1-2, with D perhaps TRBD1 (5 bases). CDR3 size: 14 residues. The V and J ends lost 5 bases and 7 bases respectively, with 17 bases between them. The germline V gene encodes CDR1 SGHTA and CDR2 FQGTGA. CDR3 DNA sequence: TGTGCCAGCAGCGCCTCCGGGGCTGGATTTGGCTACACCTTC. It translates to CASSASGAGFGYTF.

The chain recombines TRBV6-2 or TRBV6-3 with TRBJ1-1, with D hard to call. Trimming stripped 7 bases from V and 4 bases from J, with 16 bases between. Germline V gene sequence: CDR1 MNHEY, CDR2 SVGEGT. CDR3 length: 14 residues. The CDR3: CASTEVGYGTEAFF. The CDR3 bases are TGTGCCAGCACCGAGGTGGGGTACGGCACTGAAGCTTTCTTT.